Sequencing of this TCR beta chain was carried out in a study of cytomegalovirus exposure and HLA in healthy donors (dated by TCRdb to between 2016 and 2019). With respect to the entire study: An earlier analysis of several hundred of the donors reported over 250 Gb of sequence data and 95 million to 130 million unique TCR beta sequences obtained from some 200 million T cells. In a later genetic analysis, genome-wide SNP genotypes for about three fifths of the roughly 670 donors were used, and that subset was treated as a discovery cohort. The genetic ancestry cluster associated with self-reported Caucasian donors included 81% of the roughly 390 genotyped donors. Donor age, sex, ethnicity and CMV serostatus were collected together with the repertoire data. The study combined high-throughput TCR immunosequencing, statistical association of individual TCRs with disease status, and machine learning to predict cytomegalovirus infection status. The study profiled the T cell repertoires of more than 500 subjects by immunosequencing and related them to cytomegalovirus serostatus. Every repertoire in the discovery cohort had been generated on one and the same sequencing platform. To study patterns of TCR occurrence, a later analysis re-analyzed previously published TCR beta repertoires from 700 or so donors and added high-resolution HLA genotyping. An early release covering more than 500 HLA-typed donors comprised 250 to 350 gigabases of sequencing data and tens of millions of unique TCR sequences. The study aimed to test whether cataloging public T cell receptors could reveal signatures of past pathogen exposure. Along with the approximately 600-subject first cohort, a separate validation cohort of 120 different subjects was used. Rather than drawing on any new phenotypic data, the later analysis identified candidate immune exposures from TCR beta sequences and the way those sequences occurred across donors. Both class I and class II loci were covered by HLA typing, at four-digit resolution. An earlier analysis of 587 of the donors used high-throughput TCR beta sequencing to judge whether each TCR beta V gene segment behaved as functional or pseudogenic. The number of donors typed differed by locus, with about 629-630 for A, B, C, DRB1 and DQB1, roughly 550 for DQA1, about 610 for DPA1, and around 430 for DPB1. On average, roughly 250,000 unique TCR beta nucleotide sequences were sequenced per donor among a few hundred genotyped donors of the cohort, with roughly 18% of those sequences being non-productive. Because of strong linkage in the cohort, a handful of DR-DQ haplotypes were treated as single units for association and clustering. On the study overall, not on this receptor specifically: Correlated functional status among segregating V segments might reflect linkage disequilibrium, but an unknown experimental factor could not be ruled out. The sequencing pipeline was judged likely to have produced a cluster of highly shared sequence variants as a technical artifact. In a later analysis, TCR association rates were found to vary across HLA loci, with the most associated TCRs seen for DRB1 alleles and the fewest for HLA-C alleles. Cytomegalovirus status was reported to be diagnosed by the classifier with high specificity and sensitivity in both the original and validation cohorts. In this cohort, only TCR beta chains were sequenced, and detectable features were limited by the absence of alpha or paired-chain data. In an earlier analysis of some 550 of the donors, most TCR beta V segments were observed in productive rearrangements about 87% or about 30% of the time, broadly matching IMGT annotations. CMV serostatus was the only immune exposure information available for the cohort. Because counts were too low, some 16 rarely observed V segments, including chromosome 9 orphons, were excluded from the earlier analysis of 500 to 700 of the donors. Presence/absence analyses assumed roughly uniform sequencing depth across donors, an assumption that may not hold. Most TCR sequences were seen in very few donors, while some public TCRs were found in many individuals. According to the authors, the approach could potentially be generalized to other disease states and immunological phenotypes. Specific HLA alleles were associated with over 15,000 TCR beta sequences at a false discovery rate of 0.05 in a later analysis. In vitro tests confirmed that a few of the cytomegalovirus-associated TCR beta chains recognize cytomegalovirus antigens. An association between a missense DCLRE1C variant and V-gene and J-gene trimming of TCR beta chains was found in a later genetic analysis and replicated in an independent cohort. In a later analysis, several top co-occurrence clusters were reported to appear linked to parvovirus B19, influenza, CMV and Epstein-Barr virus. A later analysis found that HLA-associated TCR beta chains were more clonally expanded and had lower generation probabilities than equally common non-associated chains. A further reported finding was that TCR beta sequences accurately predicted the HLA-A and HLA-B alleles for most subjects in the first cohort. In the study, some 160 TCR beta chains were listed as associated with cytomegalovirus. When HLA alleles, especially DR and DQ, strongly co-occurred, TCR associations were difficult to assign to individual alleles. Compared with the approximately 720-donor mean, donors in an Asian-associated ancestry cluster had fewer N-insertions in productive TCRs, according to a later genetic analysis. Because the 87-base-pair reads could not distinguish some IMGT-functional V segments, including TRBV6-2 and TRBV6-3, those segments were excluded. Because HLA typing was missing for some donors at each locus, association tests included only the typed subset. In a later analysis, most CMV-associated TCR beta chains were found to appear HLA-restricted, with HLA associations seemingly driven largely by CMV exposure.

In the case of this clone: Its target antigen remains unknown. No clone much larger than this one lies a single base away; base qualities are absent.

CDR1 and CDR2 are drawn from the germline V gene: SGHAT, FQNNGV. Inclusive of the bounding cysteine and phenylalanine, the CDR3 is 15 residues long. The sequence is cut down to CDR3 DNA, 45 bases in frame from base 1. V drops 5 bases and J drops 5 bases, leaving 15 bases in between. The cohort was made up of about 670 healthy bone marrow donors. Cohort members were all nominally healthy when sampled, although unrecorded immune exposures were likely present. The donor was CMV seronegative and was included in the group of about 400 seronegative cohort members. Each donor provided a peripheral blood sample, and peripheral blood mononuclear cells were used for TCR beta sequencing. Genomic DNA was extracted from the blood cell samples with the Qiagen DNeasy Blood Extraction Kit. Library generation was performed with the immunoSEQ multiplex PCR assay. For the multiplex PCR, a mixture combining 60 forward primers for TCR Vbeta segments and 13 reverse primers for TCR Jbeta segments was used. A multiplex PCR assay on genomic DNA amplified the CDR3 region of rearranged TCR beta genes. The amplified TCR beta libraries were sequenced on the Illumina HiSeq System as 87-base-pair reads. The authors' analysis ran thus. Across the roughly 670 repertoires, a later analysis counted some 81 million unique TCR beta chains, roughly 11 million of which were shared by at least two donors. A nearest-neighbor algorithm error-corrected the raw reads and collapsed the reads into unique sequences, merging closely related sequences to remove PCR and sequencing errors. To assign V, D and J gene segments, CDR3 sequences were aligned to IMGT reference sequences. For a sequence to be retained, a match of at least six nucleotides to both a V gene segment and a J gene segment was required. A rearrangement counted as productive if the CDR3 had no stop codons and remained in frame with V and J, and every other rearrangement counted as non-productive. CDR3 was defined by IMGT convention, running from the second conserved V-encoded cysteine to the conserved J-encoded phenylalanine. In an earlier analysis of approximately 500 of the donors, sequences lacking an unambiguous match to a single V gene segment were excluded. In an earlier analysis of approximately 560 of the donors, a V segment was called functional when productive rearrangements were above 56.7%, and segregating when the standard deviation between donors exceeded 5%. A statistical classification framework was developed to diagnose cytomegalovirus status using the catalog of TCR beta chain sequences. V and J gene assignment, in a later analysis, came from comparing TCR nucleotide sequences with IMGT/GENE-DB human TR gene sequences. In a later analysis, CDR3 sequences and most-parsimonious VDJ recombination scenarios were assigned using the TCRdist pipeline. In a later analysis, each TCR beta chain was defined by its CDR3 amino acid sequence together with its V-gene family, and reads without a unique V-gene family were excluded. To address suspected cross-contamination and a sequencing artifact, a later analysis removed around 590 highly shared, low-generation-probability nucleotide sequences. For each public chain, a later analysis derived a clonal expansion index from normalized ranks of inferred template counts within each repertoire. Generation probabilities in a later analysis came from a VDJ recombination model fitted to out-of-frame rearrangements, and those results were checked against IGoR. In a later analysis, hypergeometric tests were used to score TCR-TCR, TCR-HLA and TCR-CMV co-occurrence, with a repertoire-size bias correction applied to TCR pairs. To estimate false discovery rates, a later analysis permuted the HLA or CMV assignments 20 times. In a later analysis, co-occurring TCRs were grouped with DBSCAN, and TCRdist sequence similarity was added when clustering was performed within HLA-allele-positive subsets. Co-occurrence clustering excluded repertoires with fewer than 30,000 or more than 120,000 public chains, plus five with anomalous nucleotide sharing. Not all clones reach the TCRdb copy of this immuneACCESS table, which keeps in-frame sequences only. Checked studies attribute under half of the gap to unresolved V genes and leave the rest unexplained. V, J and clone size derive from that table, while D and trimming were established from the DNA sequence. For this sample the table gives 170,000 or so clones, of which around 83% were detected only once. The top ten constitute more than 1.5% of the sample.

Input material: PBMCs. The TCR originated in a man aged 50 or older in good health and CMV-seronegative. The chain is assembled from TRBV11-2 and TRBJ2-2, and the D gene may be TRBD1, 5 bases matching. The DNA sequence is as follows: TGTGCCAGCAGCCAACACCTTGACAGTACCGGGGAGCTGTTTTTT. This yields the protein CASSQHLDSTGELFF.